The source of this T cell receptor beta chain is a study of siplizumab effects on memory and regulatory T cells. Some clones are missing from TCRdb's copy, which holds only in-frame ones; the method was immunoSEQ multiplex PCR. This sample has roughly 97,000 clones; roughly 92% occur once, and the top ten carry 0.62%. The CDR3 spans 14 residues. Germline CDR1 LNHDA, CDR2 SQIVND (reference sequence). V trimming: 3 bases; J trimming: 2 bases; junction bases outside the gene matches: 4. The source is a human donor in good health. The sequencing input was Tregs sorted from blood. This rearrangement joins TRBV19 to TRBJ2-7; 7 positions agree with TRBD2. In nucleotides, the CDR3 is TGTGCCAGTAGTATTGCGGGAGACGCCTACGAGCAGTACTTC. Encoded protein: CASSIAGDAYEQYF.